This TCR beta chain was sequenced in a study of neurological immune-mediated disorders. General study points: Sharing of CDR3 amino acid sequences among expanded clones across subjects was absent, suggesting private repertoires in all groups. HTLV-1-associated myelopathy led in TCR clonal expansion, while multiple sclerosis ranked lowest, below healthy controls.

This clonotype came up many times. What it binds is not known. For the unsorted libraries, 2 million PBMCs stored at -80 C served as input. This CDR3 comprises 15 residues. The V gene's germline CDR1 is MNHNS and CDR2 SASEGT. V dropped 5 bases and J dropped 5 bases, with 18 bases sitting between them. Each TCR transcript was tagged with a 10-nucleotide random UMI during 5'RACE. TCRdb reanalysed the 5' RACE reads using MiXCR and keeps one entry per CDR3 protein. This table holds some 16,000 distinct CDR3 sequences, 14% to 15% found once. The receptor's source is a man in his 60s with HTLV-1-associated myelopathy (HAM/TSP). V and J are TRBV6-1 and TRBJ1-1, with D maybe TRBD1 (5 bases). Sequencing was done on a sample of PBMCs. The CDR3: CASSPKGARGTEAFF. The CDR3, as DNA: TGTGCCAGCAGTCCGAAAGGGGCCCGAGGGACTGAAGCTTTCTTT.